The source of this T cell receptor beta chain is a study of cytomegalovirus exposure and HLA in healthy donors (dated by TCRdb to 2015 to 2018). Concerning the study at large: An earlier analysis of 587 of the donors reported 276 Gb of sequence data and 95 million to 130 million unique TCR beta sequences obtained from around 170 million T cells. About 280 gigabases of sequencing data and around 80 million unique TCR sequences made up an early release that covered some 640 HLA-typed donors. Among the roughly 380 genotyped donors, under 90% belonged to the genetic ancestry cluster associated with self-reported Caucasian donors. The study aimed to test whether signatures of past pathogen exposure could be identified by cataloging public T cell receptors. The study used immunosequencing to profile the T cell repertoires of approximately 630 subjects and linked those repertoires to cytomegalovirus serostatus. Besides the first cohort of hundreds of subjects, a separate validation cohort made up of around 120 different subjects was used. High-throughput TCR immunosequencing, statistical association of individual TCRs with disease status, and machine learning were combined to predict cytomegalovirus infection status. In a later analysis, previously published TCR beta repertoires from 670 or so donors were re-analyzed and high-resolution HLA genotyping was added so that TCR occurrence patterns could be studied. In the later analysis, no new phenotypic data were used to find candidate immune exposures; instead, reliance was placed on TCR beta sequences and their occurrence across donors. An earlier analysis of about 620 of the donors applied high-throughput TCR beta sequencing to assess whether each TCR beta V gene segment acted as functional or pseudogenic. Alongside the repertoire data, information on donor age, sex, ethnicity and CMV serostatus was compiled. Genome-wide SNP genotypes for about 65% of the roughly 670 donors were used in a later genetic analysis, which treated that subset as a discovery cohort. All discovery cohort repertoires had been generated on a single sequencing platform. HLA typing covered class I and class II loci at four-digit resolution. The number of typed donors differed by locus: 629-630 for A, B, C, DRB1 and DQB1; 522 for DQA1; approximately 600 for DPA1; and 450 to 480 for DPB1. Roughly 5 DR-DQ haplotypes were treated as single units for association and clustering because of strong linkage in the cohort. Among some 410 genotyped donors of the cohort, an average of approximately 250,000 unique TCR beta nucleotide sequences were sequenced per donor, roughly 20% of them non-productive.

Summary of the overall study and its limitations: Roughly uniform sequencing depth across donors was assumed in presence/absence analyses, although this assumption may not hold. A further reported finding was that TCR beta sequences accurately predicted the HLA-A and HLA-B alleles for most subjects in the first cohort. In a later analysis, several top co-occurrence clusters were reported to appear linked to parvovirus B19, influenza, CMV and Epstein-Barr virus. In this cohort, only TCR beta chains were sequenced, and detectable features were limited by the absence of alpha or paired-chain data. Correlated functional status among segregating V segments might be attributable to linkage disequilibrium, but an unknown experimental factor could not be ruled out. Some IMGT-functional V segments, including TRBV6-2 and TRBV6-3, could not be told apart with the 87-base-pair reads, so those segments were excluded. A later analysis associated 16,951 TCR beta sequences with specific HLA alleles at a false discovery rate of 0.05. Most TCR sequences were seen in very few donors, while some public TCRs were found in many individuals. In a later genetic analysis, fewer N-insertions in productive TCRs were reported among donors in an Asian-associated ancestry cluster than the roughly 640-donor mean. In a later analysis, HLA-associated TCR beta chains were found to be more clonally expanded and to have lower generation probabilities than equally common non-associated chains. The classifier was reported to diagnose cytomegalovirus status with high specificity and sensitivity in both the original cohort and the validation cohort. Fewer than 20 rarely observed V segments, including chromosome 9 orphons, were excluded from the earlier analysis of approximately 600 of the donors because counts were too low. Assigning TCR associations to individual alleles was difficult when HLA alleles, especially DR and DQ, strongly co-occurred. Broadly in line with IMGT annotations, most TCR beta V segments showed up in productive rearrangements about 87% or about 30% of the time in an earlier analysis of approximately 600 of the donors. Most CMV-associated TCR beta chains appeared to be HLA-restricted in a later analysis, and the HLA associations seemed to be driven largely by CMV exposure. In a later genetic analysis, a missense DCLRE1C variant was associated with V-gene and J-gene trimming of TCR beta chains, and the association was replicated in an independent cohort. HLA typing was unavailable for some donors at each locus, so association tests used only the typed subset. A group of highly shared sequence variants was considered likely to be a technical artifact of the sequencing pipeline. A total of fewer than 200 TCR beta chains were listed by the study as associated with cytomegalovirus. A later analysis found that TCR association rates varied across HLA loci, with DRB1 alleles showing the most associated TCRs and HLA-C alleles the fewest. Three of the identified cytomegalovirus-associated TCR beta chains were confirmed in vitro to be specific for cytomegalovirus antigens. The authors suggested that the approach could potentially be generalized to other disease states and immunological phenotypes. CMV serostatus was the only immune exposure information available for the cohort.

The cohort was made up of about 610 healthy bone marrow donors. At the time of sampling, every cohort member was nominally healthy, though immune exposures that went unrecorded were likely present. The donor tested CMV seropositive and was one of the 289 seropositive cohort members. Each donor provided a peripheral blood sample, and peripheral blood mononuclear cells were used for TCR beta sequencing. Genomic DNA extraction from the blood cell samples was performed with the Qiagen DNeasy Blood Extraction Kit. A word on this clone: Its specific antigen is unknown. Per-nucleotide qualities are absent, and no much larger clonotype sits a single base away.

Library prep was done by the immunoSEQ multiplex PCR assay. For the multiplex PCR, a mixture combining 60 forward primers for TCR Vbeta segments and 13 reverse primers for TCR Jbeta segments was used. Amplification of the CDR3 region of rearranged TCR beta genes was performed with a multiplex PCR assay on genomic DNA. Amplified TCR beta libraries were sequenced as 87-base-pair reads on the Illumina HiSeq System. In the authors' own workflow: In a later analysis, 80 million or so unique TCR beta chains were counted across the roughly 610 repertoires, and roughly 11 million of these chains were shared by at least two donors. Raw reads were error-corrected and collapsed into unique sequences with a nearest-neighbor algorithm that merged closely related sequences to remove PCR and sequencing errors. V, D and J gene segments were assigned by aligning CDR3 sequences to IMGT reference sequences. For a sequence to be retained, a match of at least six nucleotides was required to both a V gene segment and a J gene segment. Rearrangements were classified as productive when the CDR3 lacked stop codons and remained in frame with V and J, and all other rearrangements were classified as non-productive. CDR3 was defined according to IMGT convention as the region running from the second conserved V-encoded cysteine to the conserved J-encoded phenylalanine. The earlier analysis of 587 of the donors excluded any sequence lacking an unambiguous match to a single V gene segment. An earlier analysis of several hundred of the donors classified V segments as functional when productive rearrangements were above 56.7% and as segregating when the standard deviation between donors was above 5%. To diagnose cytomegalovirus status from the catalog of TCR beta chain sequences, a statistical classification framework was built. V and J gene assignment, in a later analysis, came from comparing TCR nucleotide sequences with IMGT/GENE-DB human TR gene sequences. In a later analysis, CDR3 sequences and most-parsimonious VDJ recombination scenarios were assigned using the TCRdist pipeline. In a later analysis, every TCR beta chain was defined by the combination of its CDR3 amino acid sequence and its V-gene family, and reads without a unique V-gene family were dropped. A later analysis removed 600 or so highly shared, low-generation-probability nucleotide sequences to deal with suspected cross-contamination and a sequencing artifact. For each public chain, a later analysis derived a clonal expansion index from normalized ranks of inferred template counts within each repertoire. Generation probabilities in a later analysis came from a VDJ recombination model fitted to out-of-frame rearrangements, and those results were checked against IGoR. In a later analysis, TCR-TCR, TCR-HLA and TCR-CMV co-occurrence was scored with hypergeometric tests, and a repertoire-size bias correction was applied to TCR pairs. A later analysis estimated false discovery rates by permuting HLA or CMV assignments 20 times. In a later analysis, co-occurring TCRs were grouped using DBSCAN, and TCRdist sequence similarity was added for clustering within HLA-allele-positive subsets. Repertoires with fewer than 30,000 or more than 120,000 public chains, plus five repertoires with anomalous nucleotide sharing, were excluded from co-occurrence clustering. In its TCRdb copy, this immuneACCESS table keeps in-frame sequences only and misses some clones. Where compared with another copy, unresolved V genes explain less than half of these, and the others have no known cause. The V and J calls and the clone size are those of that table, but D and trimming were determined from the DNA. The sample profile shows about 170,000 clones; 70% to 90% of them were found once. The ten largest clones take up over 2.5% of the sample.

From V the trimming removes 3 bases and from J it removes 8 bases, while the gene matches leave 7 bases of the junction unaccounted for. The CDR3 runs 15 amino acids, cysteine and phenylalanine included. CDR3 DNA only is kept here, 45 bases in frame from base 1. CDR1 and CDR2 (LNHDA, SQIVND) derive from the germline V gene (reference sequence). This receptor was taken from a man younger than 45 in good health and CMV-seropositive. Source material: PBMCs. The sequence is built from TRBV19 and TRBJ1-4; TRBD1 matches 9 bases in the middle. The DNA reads TGTGCCAGTAGTATCCGCGGACAGGGGCAAGAAAAACTGTTTTTT. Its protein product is CASSIRGQGQEKLFF.